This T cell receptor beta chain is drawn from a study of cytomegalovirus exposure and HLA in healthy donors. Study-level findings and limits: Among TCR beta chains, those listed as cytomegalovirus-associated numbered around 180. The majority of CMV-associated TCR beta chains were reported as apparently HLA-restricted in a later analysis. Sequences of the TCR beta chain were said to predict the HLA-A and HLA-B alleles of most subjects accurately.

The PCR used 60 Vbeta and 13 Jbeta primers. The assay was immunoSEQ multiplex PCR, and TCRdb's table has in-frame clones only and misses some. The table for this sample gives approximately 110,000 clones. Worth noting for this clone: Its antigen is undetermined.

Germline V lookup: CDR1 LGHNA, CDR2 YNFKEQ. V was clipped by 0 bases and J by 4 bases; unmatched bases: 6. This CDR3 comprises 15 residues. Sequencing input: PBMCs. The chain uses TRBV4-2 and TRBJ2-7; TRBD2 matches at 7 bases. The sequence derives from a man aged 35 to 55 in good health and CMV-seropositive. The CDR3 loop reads CASSQDPQGGYEQYF. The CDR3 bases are TGTGCCAGCAGCCAAGATCCCCAGGGAGGGTACGAGCAGTACTTC.